The present entry profiles one T cell receptor (beta chain) with its context. Its antigen is not yet known. It has no much larger one-base neighbor in the sample; base qualities were not kept. The sample originates from a study of graft-versus-host responses after intestinal transplantation (dated by TCRdb to about 2021). At the level of the whole study: Multivisceral, liver-intestinal, or isolated intestinal transplants were received by the recipients. All recipients received anti-thymocyte globulin induction followed by maintenance tacrolimus and steroids for around 3 years. Bulk TCR-beta CDR3 sequencing was used to track graft-versus-host and host-versus-graft alloreactive T cell clones in the graft, circulation and bone marrow after intestinal transplantation. To identify alloreactive clones, pre-transplant mixed lymphocyte reaction products were sequenced and then compared with unstimulated pre-transplant donor and recipient T cells. The cohort enrolled about two dozen intestinal transplant recipients, one of whom was a retransplant, and 3 patients without pretransplant specimens were excluded. A peak of at least 4% donor T cells among recipient peripheral blood mononuclear cells was the definition used for donor T cell macrochimerism. Samples from a few later patients were sequenced in-house on an Illumina MiSeq with MiXCR processing rather than by the commercial service. Beyond this particular receptor, the publication reports: Early after transplant, declines in HvG clones were associated with peak levels of circulating GvH clones. The conclusions were limited by the relatively low number and heterogeneity of the intestinal transplant patients. GvH clones were detected in recipient bone marrow, and some appeared earlier in ileal mucosa or blood, consistent with an intestinal mucosal origin. In the allografts of patients with donor T cell macrochimerism, GvH to HvG T cell clonal ratios were high.

Receptors were amplified or captured by the immunoSEQ multiplex PCR assay. For most patients, genomic DNA was isolated with the Qiagen DNeasy Blood and Tissue Kit and sent frozen to Adaptive Biotechnologies for TCR sequencing. For most patients, genomic DNA was subjected to high-throughput TCR-beta CDR3 sequencing by Adaptive Biotechnologies. From the authors' description of their analysis: TCR sequencing data were retrieved from Adaptive's ImmunoSEQ software for roughly 17 patients, whereas a few other patients were processed with MiXCR and VDJtools. CD4 versus CD8 sorting errors were corrected by removing sequences found in both subsets at a frequency ratio below 5:1. CDR3 nucleotide sequences shared by donor and recipient were removed because the origin of these sequences could not be assigned. To count as alloreactive, a clone needed at least 2-fold expansion over unstimulated cells and a minimum CFSE-low frequency of 0.002% (template counts) or 0.001% (read counts). Clones detected in sequenced pre-transplant spleen, lymph node, or MLR CFSE-low populations of the donor or recipient were defined as mappable. The cumulative frequency of alloreactive clones was calculated as a percentage of all sequences, weighted by copy number. TCRdb stores this immuneACCESS table with in-frame sequences only. Part of the clones is absent; in the studies checked, under half of the shortfall reflects unresolved V genes, and no reason is known for the rest. The DNA was the basis for D and trimming; V, J and clone size are from that table. The sample table lists about 73,000 clones, about 90% of them with a count of one. Of the sample, less than 4.5% is held by the ten largest clones.

The CDR3, from cysteine to phenylalanine, totals 15 residues. The retained sequence is limited to the CDR3, 45 bases, with the frame set at the first base. V is cut back by 0 bases and J by 3 bases, with 1 base in the junction unmatched. CDR1 and CDR2 were assigned from the germline V gene as MGHRA and YSYEKL. What the time point label conveys for this sample: cells obtained before transplantation from donor or recipient. CD3+CD4+ and CD3+CD8+ populations were FACS-sorted from unstimulated pre-transplant donor and recipient cells taken from spleen or lymph nodes. The sequencing here drew on unstimulated CD8+ T cells sorted from spleen or lymph node cells, taken before transplant. The clonotype was recovered from a human donor who was the organ donor for an intestinal transplant. The V and J segments used are TRBV4-1 and TRBJ1-3; TRBD1 matches 8 bases in the middle. In nucleotide form, the sequence is TGCGCCAGCAGCCAAGAGACAGGGGATGGAAACACCATATATTTT. Translated, it gives CASSQETGDGNTIYF.